This T cell receptor (beta chain) stems from a study of blood T cell repertoires in COVID-19. Some clones are missing from TCRdb's copy, which holds only in-frame ones; the method was immunoSEQ multiplex PCR. The sample has about 350,000 clones; roughly 86% are singletons. Trimming removed 0 bases from V and 10 bases from J, with 12 bases in between. The germline CDR1 and CDR2 sequences are SNHLY and FYNNEI. The CDR3 is 13 amino acids. The source is a man aged 25 to 45 with COVID-19, enrolled during active disease. The sample taken for sequencing was peripheral blood. This chain joins TRBV2 and TRBJ1-1; a weak D match, TRBD1 (5 bases). CDR3 in DNA: TGTGCCAGCAGTGAAGCGGTTGGGGGAGGAGCTTTCTTT. Translating gives CASSEAVGGGAFF.